The clone carrying this T cell receptor (beta chain) was seen a few times. The data are from a study of graft-versus-host responses after intestinal transplantation. Notes on the study in general: With peak circulating GvH clone levels came an association with early post-transplant HvG declines. High graft-versus-host to host-versus-graft clonal ratios were found in allografts of patients who had graft-donor T cell macrochimerism.

The authors plated approximately 200,000 CFSE-labeled responder cells with approximately 200,000 irradiated, violet-dye-labeled stimulator cells. Only in-frame clones appear in the TCRdb table, and some are missing; sequencing was by immunoSEQ multiplex PCR. This table holds 6,500 to 7,500 clones, 30% to 40% found once. The sequence was collected from a human patient who was an organ donor for intestinal transplantation. Material: alloreactive CD8+ T cells from a mixed lymphocyte reaction culture, obtained before transplantation. Subset given: CFSE-low proliferating T cells sorted from approximately six-day pre-transplant mixed lymphocyte reaction (GvH or HvG direction).

In DNA form, the CDR3 reads TGTGCCAGGGGGGACAGGCCCATCTGGGACACTGAAGCTTTCTTT. The encoded protein is CARGDRPIWDTEAFF. The V and J genes are TRBV21-1 and TRBJ1-1; TRBD1 was called by the table and not checked on the DNA. TRBV21-1 is a recognized pseudogene. CDR3 length equals 15 residues.